This TCR beta chain was identified during a study of regulatory T cells in long-lasting Graves disease. CDR3 size: 15 residues. Between the trimmed V and J ends, which lost 0 bases and 3 bases, there was a span of 9 bases. CDR1 and CDR2 from the germline V gene are SGHKS and YYEKEE (reference sequence). As regards this clonotype: Its specificity is unknown.

Study results and caveats: There was favoring of TRBV28, TRBJ1-2 and TRBJ2-5 in persistent disease. Only a small sample size was used, which may have cut accuracy.

Libraries of TCR beta came from iRepertoire HTBI primers plus Arm-PCR of CDR3 regions. From the multiplex PCR reads, TCRdb called clonotypes with MiXCR, one entry per CDR3 protein. The sample records roughly 610,000 distinct CDR3 sequences, about 16% being singletons. The sample's time point: newly diagnosed GD, antithyroid drugs for less than 3 months. With RNA extracted from PBMCs as input, the TCR library was made. This sample also belongs to another study, concerning T cells in Graves' hyperthyroidism and ophthalmopathy.

This chain uses TRBV5-5 with TRBJ1-4; D remains ambiguous. This TCR derives from a man aged 18 to 29 with Graves disease. Specimen: peripheral blood mononuclear cells (PBMCs), collected at new diagnosis, from a patient treated with antithyroid drugs. Here the CDR3 DNA reads TGTGCCAGCAGCTTGGGATATGGGCCTAATGAAAAACTGTTTTTT. Translating it yields CASSLGYGPNEKLFF.